Listed here are 18 T cell receptor beta chains from one sample, sequenced in a study of early T cells in non-severe SARS-CoV-2 infection. TCRdb reanalysed the 5' RACE reads using MiXCR and keeps one entry per CDR3 protein. The data hold fewer than 65,000 distinct CDR3 sequences, with roughly 10% observed a single time. Source material: whole blood. These receptors came from an adult who was a healthcare worker with PCR-confirmed SARS-CoV-2 infection or an uninfected control (not recorded which).

This clonotype was detected ten times or more. V gene TRBV7-9 combines with J gene TRBJ1-3; D perhaps matches TRBD1 (5 bases). The V end was cut by 3 bases, the J end by 0 bases, with 6 bases between. Per the germline V gene, CDR1 is SEHNR and CDR2 is FQNEAQ (reference sequence). This CDR3 comprises 14 residues. The CDR3 DNA follows: TGTGCCAGCAGCTTGGGACTCTCTGGAAACACCATATATTTT. It translates to CASSLGLSGNTIYF.

This clonotype has a count of ten or more. This sequence joins TRBV3-1 and TRBJ2-2; D not certain. Trimming pared 6 bases from V and 6 bases from J, leaving 8 bases between. The germline V gene has CDR1 LGHDT and CDR2 YNNKEL (reference sequence). The CDR3 is 12 amino acids. The CDR3 DNA reads as TGTGCCAGCAGATACAGTGCCGGGGAGCTGTTTTTT. Translating gives CASRYSAGELFF.

This clonotype was seen many times. This chain uses TRBV30 with TRBJ2-5; D is ambiguous. V lost 1 base and J lost 3, with 9 bases in between. The CDR3 sequence is 13 residues long. Germline assignment: CDR1 GTSNPN and CDR2 SVGIG (reference sequence). The CDR3 DNA is TGTGCCTGGAGTGGGGTATCAAAAGAGACCCAGTACTTC. As protein: CAWSGVSKETQYF.

This clonotype turned up a few times. V gene TRBV20-1 combines with J gene TRBJ2-5; D remains unclear. The CDR3 contains 11 residues. Between the trimmed V and J ends, which lost 7 bases and 0 bases, there was a span of 6 bases. The germline gives CDR1 DFQATT, CDR2 SNEGSKA (reference sequence). The CDR3 sequence is CSGLDQETQYF. The CDR3 DNA sequence: TGCAGTGGCCTAGACCAAGAGACCCAGTACTTC.

This clonotype was seen only a few times. This rearrangement joins TRBV7-9 to TRBJ2-1; D gene ambiguous. Germline V CDR1 and CDR2: SEHNR, FQNEAQ (reference sequence). This CDR3 comprises 13 residues. Trimming took 1 base from V and 2 from J, leaving 3 bases between them. The CDR3 nucleotides are TGTGCCAGCAGCTTAGATGCCTACAATGAGCAGTTCTTC. Its protein product is CASSLDAYNEQFF.

The chain links TRBV19 to TRBJ2-7; D not resolved. The germline V gene encodes CDR1 LNHDA and CDR2 SQIVND (reference sequence). This CDR3 has 13 amino acids. Trimming stripped 7 bases from V and 2 bases from J, with 12 bases between. CDR3 amino acids: CASKFNQAYEQYF. The CDR3 DNA reads as TGTGCCAGTAAGTTTAACCAGGCCTACGAGCAGTACTTC. Full variable domain (remainder filled in from reference TRBV19 and TRBJ2-7): DGGITQSPKYLFRKEGQNVTLSCEQNLNHDAMYWYRQDPGQGLRLIYYSQIVNDFQKGDIAEGYSVSREKKESFPLTVTSAQKNPTAFYLCASKFNQAYEQYFGPGTRLTVT.

This chain connects TRBV5-5 to TRBJ1-5; D remains ambiguous. The CDR3 spans 13 residues. Germline loops: CDR1 SGHKS, CDR2 YYEKEE (reference sequence). V lost 1 base and J lost 2, with 4 bases in between. The CDR3 loop reads CASSLFGNQPQHF. CDR3 DNA: TGTGCCAGCAGCTTGTTTGGCAATCAGCCCCAGCATTTT.

This clonotype was counted between two and nine times. A read error may account for a junction end that differs from germline. This chain joins TRBV7-9 and TRBJ2-3; D gene ambiguous. Looked up from germline, CDR1 is SEHNR and CDR2 is FQNEAQ (reference sequence). This CDR3 has 13 amino acids. CDR3 amino acids: CASNPLVGRSQHF. The CDR3 region has the DNA TGTGCCAGCAACCCGCTAGTTGGACGGAGTCAACATTTT.

In this sample, this clonotype turned up many times. The chain employs TRBV9 and TRBJ2-2, with no clear D. V lost 4 bases to trimming and J lost 7 bases, with 20 bases between them. From germline, CDR1 is SGDLS and CDR2 YYNGEE. The CDR3 consists of 16 residues. The CDR3 DNA follows: TGTGCCAGCAGCTCCCCTACTACTCCTAGTGACGGGGAGCTGTTTTTT. Translating it yields CASSSPTTPSDGELFF.

This clonotype has a count of ten or more. The V and J genes are TRBV7-2 and TRBJ1-1; possible D gene TRBD1, 6 bases. This CDR3 is built from 15 residues. Germline V gives CDR1 SGHTA, CDR2 FQGNSA. Trimming pared 1 base from V and 4 bases from J, leaving 13 bases between. In DNA form, the CDR3 reads TGTGCCAGCAGCTTAGTTTCAGGGGAATTCACTGAAGCTTTCTTT. Translation: CASSLVSGEFTEAFF.

The V gene is TRBV2, the J gene TRBJ2-2, with D unresolved. Trimming took 11 bases from V and 2 from J, leaving 18 bases between them. The CDR3 is 15 residues long. The V gene's germline CDR1 is SNHLY and CDR2 FYNNEI. The CDR3 sequence is CAPWPQIPNTGELFF. The CDR3 nucleotides are TGTGCCCCCTGGCCACAGATACCTAACACCGGGGAGCTGTTTTTT.

The rearrangement links TRBV7-2 to TRBJ2-2; 14 bases fit TRBD2. J lost 5 bases, V lost 5 bases, and 10 bases had no gene match. CDR3 size: 18 residues. Germline V gene lookup returns CDR1 SGHTA and CDR2 FQGNSA. The CDR3 bases are TGTGCCAGCAGCGACCCGGGACTAGCGGGAGTGATAACCGGGGAGCTGTTTTTT. Translating it yields CASSDPGLAGVITGELFF.

This rearrangement joins TRBV30 to TRBJ1-5; a weak D match, TRBD1 (6 bases). V gave up 0 bases and J gave up 4 bases, with 10 bases separating them. The V gene's germline CDR1 is GTSNPN and CDR2 SVGIG (reference sequence). The CDR3 length is 14 residues. The CDR3 is CAWSVGGGNQPQHF. CDR3 in DNA: TGTGCCTGGAGTGTCGGAGGGGGAAATCAGCCCCAGCATTTT.

This clonotype was counted ten times or more. The gene calls are TRBV20-1 and TRBJ2-3; D uncertain. Trimming cost V 6 bases and J 1 base, with 11 bases left between them. The CDR3 covers 13 residues. Looked up from germline, CDR1 is DFQATT and CDR2 is SNEGSKA (reference sequence). CDR3 region: CSALRPGTDTQYF. The CDR3 coding sequence is TGCAGTGCACTGAGGCCCGGCACAGATACGCAGTATTTT.

This clonotype was seen repeatedly, ten times or more. The CDR3 coding sequence is TGTGCCAGCAGTGAGCGGGGGCGTCATGAAAAACTGTTTTTT. Residues: CASSERGRHEKLFF. The V and J genes are TRBV2 and TRBJ1-4; possible D gene TRBD1, 6 bases. Between the trimmed V and J ends, which lost 3 bases and 6 bases, there was a span of 11 bases. Germline CDR1 reads SNHLY; CDR2 reads FYNNEI. CDR3 length equals 14 residues.

The sample holds many counts of this clonotype. The J gene is TRBJ1-2, the V gene TRBV19, with 7 positions matching TRBD1. V shed 9 bases and J 4 bases; nucleotides not matched to a gene: 5. The CDR3 contains 12 residues. Germline V CDR1 and CDR2: LNHDA, SQIVND (reference sequence). The DNA of the CDR3 is TGTGCCAGCAGGGGGTTAGGCTATGGCTACACCTTC. It translates to CASRGLGYGYTF.

This clonotype was seen repeatedly, ten times or more. The chain uses TRBV9 and TRBJ1-6; D unresolved. The CDR3 has 17 residues. Germline lookup yields CDR1 SGDLS and CDR2 YYNGEE. The V end was cut by 0 bases, the J end by 0 bases, with 10 bases between. CDR3 sequence: CASSVAGQSSYNSPLHF. In DNA form, the CDR3 reads TGTGCCAGCAGCGTAGCCGGGCAGAGCTCCTATAATTCACCCCTCCACTTT. The variable domain in full, completed from reference TRBV9 and TRBJ1-6, reads DSGVTQTPKHLITATGQRVTLRCSPRSGDLSVYWYQQSLDQGLQFLIQYYNGEERAKGNILERFSAQQFPDLHSELNLSSLELGDSALYFCASSVAGQSSYNSPLHFGNGTRLTVT.

The chain recombines TRBV5-1 with TRBJ2-1; no firm D call. The germline gives CDR1 SGHRS, CDR2 YFSETQ. The length of the CDR3 is 14 residues. The germline V and J ends were trimmed by 4 bases and 3 bases, with 11 bases remaining between them. The CDR3 nucleotides read TGCGCCAGCAGCATTGACCCTCTCTACAATGAGCAGTTCTTC. As protein: CASSIDPLYNEQFF.